This TCR beta chain was found in a study of T cell responses to AZD1222 COVID-19 vaccine. Study summary: Pooling of second doses given at about 4 or about 12 weeks was done. Study-level points and caveats: Recipients of AZD1222 seropositive at baseline numbered only 5 or 6. It was only after the peak T cell response that any repertoires were sampled.

Germline assignment: CDR1 SGHNT and CDR2 YYREEE (reference sequence). CDR3 length: 16 amino acids. The V segment lost 0 bases and the J segment 4 bases; nucleotides outside the gene matches: 8. About this clone itself: Its antigen is still unknown.

Profiled with immunoSEQ multiplex PCR; TCRdb holds only in-frame clones, not every one. The data contain about 150,000 clones, about nine tenths of them seen just once; the ten biggest clones take up roughly 2.5%. The TCR sequence derives from an adult in good health. The sequenced sample was peripheral blood, obtained on day 0 of AZD1222 vaccination. The J gene is TRBJ1-2, the V gene TRBV5-4; 8 nucleotides agree with TRBD1. CDR3 amino acids: CASSLAGTGIAYGYTF. The CDR3 region has the DNA TGTGCCAGCAGCTTGGCGGGGACAGGCATCGCCTATGGCTACACCTTC.